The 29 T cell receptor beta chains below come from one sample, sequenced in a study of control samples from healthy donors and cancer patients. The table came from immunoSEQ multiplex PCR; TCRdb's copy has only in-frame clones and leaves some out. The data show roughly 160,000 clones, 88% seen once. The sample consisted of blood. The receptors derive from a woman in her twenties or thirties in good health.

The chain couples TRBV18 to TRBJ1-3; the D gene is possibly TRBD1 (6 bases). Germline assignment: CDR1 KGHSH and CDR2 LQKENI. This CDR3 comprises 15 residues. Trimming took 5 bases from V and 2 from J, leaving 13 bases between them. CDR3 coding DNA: TGTGCCAGCTCAGGAGGACAGAATACTGGAAACACCATATATTTT. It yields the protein CASSGGQNTGNTIYF.

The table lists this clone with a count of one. The CDR3 coding sequence is TGTGCCAGCAGTGACTACGGGGCCTCCGAGTATGGCTACACCTTC. Translated: CASSDYGASEYGYTF. The chain is built from TRBV6-4 and TRBJ1-2; the D gene is possibly TRBD1 (5 bases). V was trimmed by 1 base and J by 5 bases, leaving 14 bases between them. CDR3 length: 15 residues. Germline V lookup: CDR1 MRHNA, CDR2 SNTAGT.

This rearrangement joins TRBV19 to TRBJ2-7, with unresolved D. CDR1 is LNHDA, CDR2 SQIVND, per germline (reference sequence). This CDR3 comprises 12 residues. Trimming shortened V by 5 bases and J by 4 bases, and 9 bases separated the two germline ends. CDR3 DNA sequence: TGTGCCAGTAGTGACGACCCGTACGAGCAGTACTTC. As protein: CASSDDPYEQYF.

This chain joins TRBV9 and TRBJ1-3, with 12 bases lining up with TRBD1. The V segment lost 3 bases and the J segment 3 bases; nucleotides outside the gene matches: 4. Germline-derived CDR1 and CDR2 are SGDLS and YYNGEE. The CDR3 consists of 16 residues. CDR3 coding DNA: TGTGCCAGCAGCGAGGGACAGGGGGCTGGTGGAAACACCATATATTTT. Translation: CASSEGQGAGGNTIYF.

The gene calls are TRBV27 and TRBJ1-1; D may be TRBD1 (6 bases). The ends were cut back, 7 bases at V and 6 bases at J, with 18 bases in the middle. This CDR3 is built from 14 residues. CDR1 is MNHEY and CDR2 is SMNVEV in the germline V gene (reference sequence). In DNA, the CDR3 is TGTGCCAGCAAAATGAGGGGGGGTAGGGCTGAAGCTTTCTTT. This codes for CASKMRGGRAEAFF.

This CDR3 is CASSQGTFLRELFF. The CDR3 region has the DNA TGTGCCAGCAGCCAAGGGACTTTCCTCCGGGAGCTGTTTTTT. This sequence joins TRBV9 and TRBJ2-2, with TRBD2 as a possible D gene (6 bases). Trimming removed 4 bases from V and 9 bases from J, with 16 bases in between. This CDR3 region has 14 residues. Germline V CDR1 and CDR2: SGDLS, YYNGEE.

The CDR3 is CASSVGRQYSSYEQYF. The CDR3 nucleotides are TGTGCCAGCAGCGTAGGTAGGCAGTATAGCTCCTACGAGCAGTACTTC. The J gene is TRBJ2-7, the V gene TRBV9; D gene unclear. Germline values: CDR1 SGDLS, CDR2 YYNGEE. CDR3 size: 16 residues. V lost 0 bases, J lost 0 bases, and 13 bases lay in between.

The CDR3 nucleotides are TGTGCCAGCAGCTTAGCGCCAGCCACAGATACGCAGTATTTT. Amino acids: CASSLAPATDTQYF. The rearrangement joins TRBV7-2 to TRBJ2-3; no firm D call. The CDR3 runs to 14 residues. Trimming pared 0 bases from V and 2 bases from J, leaving 6 bases between. Germline CDR1 SGHTA, CDR2 FQGNSA.

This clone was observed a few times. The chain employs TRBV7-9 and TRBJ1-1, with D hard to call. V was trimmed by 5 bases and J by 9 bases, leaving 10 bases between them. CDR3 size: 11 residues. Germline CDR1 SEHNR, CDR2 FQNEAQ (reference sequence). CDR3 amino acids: CASSLESQAFF. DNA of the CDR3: TGTGCCAGCAGCCTTGAAAGCCAAGCTTTCTTT.

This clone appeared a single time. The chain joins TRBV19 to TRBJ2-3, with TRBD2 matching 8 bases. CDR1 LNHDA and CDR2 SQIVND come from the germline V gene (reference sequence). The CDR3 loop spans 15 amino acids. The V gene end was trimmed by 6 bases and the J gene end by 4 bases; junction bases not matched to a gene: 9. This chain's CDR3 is CASSSTGGGADTQYF. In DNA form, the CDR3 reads TGTGCCAGTAGCTCTACCGGGGGGGGCGCAGATACGCAGTATTTT.

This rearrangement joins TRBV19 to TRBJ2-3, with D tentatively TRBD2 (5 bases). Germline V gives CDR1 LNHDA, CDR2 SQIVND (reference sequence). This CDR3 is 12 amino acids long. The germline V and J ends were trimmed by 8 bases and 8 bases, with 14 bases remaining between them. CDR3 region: CASRPLGGTQYF. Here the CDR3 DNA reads TGTGCCAGTCGTCCCCTCGGAGGTACGCAGTATTTT.

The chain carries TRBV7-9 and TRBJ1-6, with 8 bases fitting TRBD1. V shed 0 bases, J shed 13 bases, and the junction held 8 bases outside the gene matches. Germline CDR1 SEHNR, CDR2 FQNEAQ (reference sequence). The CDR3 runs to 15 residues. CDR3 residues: CASSLAGDRGAPLHF. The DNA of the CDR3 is TGTGCCAGCAGCTTAGCCGGCGACAGGGGAGCGCCCCTCCACTTT. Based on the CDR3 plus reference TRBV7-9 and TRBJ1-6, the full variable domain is DTGVSQNPRHKITKRGQNVTFRCDPISEHNRLYWYRQTLGQGPEFLTYFQNEAQLEKSRLLSDRFSAERPKGSFSTLEIQRTEQGDSAMYLCASSLAGDRGAPLHFGNGTRLTVT.

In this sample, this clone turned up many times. CDR3 sequence: CASSGGSYTGELFF. CDR3 coding DNA: TGTGCCAGCAGTGGGGGGAGCTACACCGGGGAGCTGTTTTTT. V usage is TRBV6-4 and J usage is TRBJ2-2, with D possibly being TRBD1 or TRBD2 (5 bases each). The ends were cut back, 4 bases at V and 3 bases at J, with 9 bases in the middle. The CDR3 is 14 amino acids. CDR1 and CDR2 (germline): MRHNA, SNTAGT.

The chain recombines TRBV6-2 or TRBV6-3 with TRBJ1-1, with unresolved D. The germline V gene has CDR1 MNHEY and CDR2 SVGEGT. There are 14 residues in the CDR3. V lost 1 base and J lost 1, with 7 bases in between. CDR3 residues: CASSYYSRNTEAFF. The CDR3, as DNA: TGTGCCAGCAGTTACTACAGTCGGAACACTGAAGCTTTCTTT.

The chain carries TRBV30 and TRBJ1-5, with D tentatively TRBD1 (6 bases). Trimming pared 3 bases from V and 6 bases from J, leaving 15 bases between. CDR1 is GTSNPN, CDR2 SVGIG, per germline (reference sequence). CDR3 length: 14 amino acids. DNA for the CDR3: TGTGCCTGGAGCGGGGGCGTAGTGGGTCAGCCCCAGCATTTT. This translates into CAWSGGVVGQPQHF.

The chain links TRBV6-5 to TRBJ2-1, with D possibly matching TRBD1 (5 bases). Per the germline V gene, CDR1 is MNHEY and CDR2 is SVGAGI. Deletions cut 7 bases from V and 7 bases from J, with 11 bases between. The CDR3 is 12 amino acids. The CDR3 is CASTYTGNEQFF. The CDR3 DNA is TGTGCCAGCACCTATACAGGTAATGAGCAGTTCTTC.

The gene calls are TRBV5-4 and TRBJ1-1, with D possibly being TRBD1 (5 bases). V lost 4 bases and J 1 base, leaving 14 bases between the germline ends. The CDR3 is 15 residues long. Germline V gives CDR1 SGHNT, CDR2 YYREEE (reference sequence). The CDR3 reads CASSPGGKGNTEAFF. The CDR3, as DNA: TGTGCCAGCAGCCCCGGGGGAAAGGGGAACACTGAAGCTTTCTTT.

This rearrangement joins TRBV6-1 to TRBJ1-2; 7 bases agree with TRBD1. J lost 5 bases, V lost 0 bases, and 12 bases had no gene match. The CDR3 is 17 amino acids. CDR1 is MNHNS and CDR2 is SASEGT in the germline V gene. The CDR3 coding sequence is TGTGCCAGCAGTGAAGCGCTTCAGGGGGAGGGGACTTATGGCTACACCTTC. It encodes CASSEALQGEGTYGYTF.

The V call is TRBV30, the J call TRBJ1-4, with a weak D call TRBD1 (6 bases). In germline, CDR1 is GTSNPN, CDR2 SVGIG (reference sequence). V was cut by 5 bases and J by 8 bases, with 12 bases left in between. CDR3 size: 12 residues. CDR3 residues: CAWGPRGEKLFF. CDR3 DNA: TGTGCCTGGGGACCAAGGGGGGAAAAACTGTTTTTT.

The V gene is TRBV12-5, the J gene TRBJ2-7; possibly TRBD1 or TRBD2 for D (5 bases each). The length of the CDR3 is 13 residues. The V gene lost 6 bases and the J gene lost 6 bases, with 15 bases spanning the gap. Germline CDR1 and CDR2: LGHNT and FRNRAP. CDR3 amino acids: CASGPHGACEQYV. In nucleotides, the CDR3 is TGTGCTAGTGGACCGCACGGGGCGTGCGAGCAGTACGTC.

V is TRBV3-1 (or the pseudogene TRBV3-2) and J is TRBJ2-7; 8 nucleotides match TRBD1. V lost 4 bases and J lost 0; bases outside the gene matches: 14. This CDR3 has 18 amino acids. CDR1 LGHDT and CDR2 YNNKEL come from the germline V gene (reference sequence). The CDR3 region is CASSPGPGGTPSSYEQYV. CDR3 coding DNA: TGTGCCAGCAGCCCCGGTCCAGGGGGCACCCCTAGCTCCTACGAGCAGTACGTC.

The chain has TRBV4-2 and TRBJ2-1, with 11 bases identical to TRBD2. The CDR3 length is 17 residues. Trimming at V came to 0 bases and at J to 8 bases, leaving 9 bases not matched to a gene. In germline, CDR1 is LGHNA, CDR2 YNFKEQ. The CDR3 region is CASSQEGSRLAGYEQFF. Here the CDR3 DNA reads TGTGCCAGCAGCCAAGAGGGTAGCAGACTAGCGGGATATGAGCAGTTCTTC.

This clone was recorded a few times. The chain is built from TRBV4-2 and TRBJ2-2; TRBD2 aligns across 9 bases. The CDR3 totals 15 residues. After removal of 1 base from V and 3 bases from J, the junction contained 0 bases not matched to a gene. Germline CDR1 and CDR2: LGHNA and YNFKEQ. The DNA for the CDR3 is TGTGCCAGCAGCCAAGGGACTAGCGACACCGGGGAGCTGTTTTTT. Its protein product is CASSQGTSDTGELFF.

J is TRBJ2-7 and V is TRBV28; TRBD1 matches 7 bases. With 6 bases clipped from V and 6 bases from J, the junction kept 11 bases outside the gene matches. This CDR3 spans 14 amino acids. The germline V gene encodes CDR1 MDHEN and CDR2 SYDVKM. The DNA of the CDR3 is TGTGCCAGCAGGGTACCAGGACAGGTTGGCGAGCAGTACTTC. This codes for CASRVPGQVGEQYF.

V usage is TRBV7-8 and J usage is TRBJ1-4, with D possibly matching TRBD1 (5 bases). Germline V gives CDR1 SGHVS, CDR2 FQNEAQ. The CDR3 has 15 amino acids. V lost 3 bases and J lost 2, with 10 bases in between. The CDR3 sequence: CASSLWWGTNEKLFF. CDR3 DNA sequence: TGTGCCAGCAGCTTGTGGTGGGGGACTAATGAAAAACTGTTTTTT.

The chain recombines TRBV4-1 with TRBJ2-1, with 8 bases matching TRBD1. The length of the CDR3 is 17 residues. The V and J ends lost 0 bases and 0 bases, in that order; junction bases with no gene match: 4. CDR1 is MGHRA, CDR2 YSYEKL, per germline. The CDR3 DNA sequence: TGCGCCAGCAGCCAAGATTCCACAGGGGGCTCCTACAATGAGCAGTTCTTC. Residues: CASSQDSTGGSYNEQFF.

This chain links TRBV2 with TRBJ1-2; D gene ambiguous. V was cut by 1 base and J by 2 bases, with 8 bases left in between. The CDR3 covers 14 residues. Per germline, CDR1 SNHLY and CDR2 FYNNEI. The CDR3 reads CASSEGNRNYGYTF. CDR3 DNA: TGTGCCAGCAGTGAAGGCAACAGAAACTATGGCTACACCTTC.

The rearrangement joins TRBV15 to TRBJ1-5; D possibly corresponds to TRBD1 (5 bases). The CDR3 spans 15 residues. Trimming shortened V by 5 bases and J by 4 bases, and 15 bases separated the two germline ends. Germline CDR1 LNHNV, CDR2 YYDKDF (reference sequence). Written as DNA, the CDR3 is TGTGCCACCAGCCCTGGGCCGGGGGAGAATCAGCCCCAGCATTTT. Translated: CATSPGPGENQPQHF.

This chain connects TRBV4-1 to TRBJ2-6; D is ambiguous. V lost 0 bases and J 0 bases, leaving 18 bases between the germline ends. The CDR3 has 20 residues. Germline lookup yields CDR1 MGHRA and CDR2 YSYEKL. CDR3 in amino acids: CASSQDFGVVVGSGANVLTF. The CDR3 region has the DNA TGCGCCAGCAGCCAAGATTTTGGAGTGGTGGTGGGCTCTGGGGCCAACGTCCTGACTTTC.